This entry lists 10 T cell receptor beta chains sequenced from one sample in a study of blood T cells in healthy people across ages. A second PCR of about 6 to 12 cycles used a sample-barcoded 5' primer and a J-beta primer mix. TCRdb recomputed calls from the 5' RACE reads with MiXCR, one row per CDR3 protein. Here the sample spans approximately 1,000,000 distinct CDR3 sequences, under 45% being singletons. The specimen sequenced was blood. The receptors stem from a woman aged 55-69 years in good health.

The rearrangement links TRBV7-6 to TRBJ2-7; 7 positions match TRBD2. The J call is doubtful: the DNA matches TRBJ2-4 better. CDR3 length equals 13 residues. Germline CDR1 SGHVS, CDR2 FNYEAQ. The CDR3 nucleotides read TGTGCCAGCAGCCCGGGGGAGGGAAACATTCAGTACTTC. It codes for CASSPGEGNIQYF.

About this clonotype: Given a much more abundant clone one base away, this may be a read error. The V and J genes are TRBV7-9 and TRBJ2-1, with D perhaps matching TRBD2 (6 bases). The DNA end is more similar to TRBJ2-7, so the J call may be wrong. Germline CDR1 and CDR2: SEHNR and FQNEAQ (reference sequence). The CDR3 covers 13 residues. In nucleotides, the CDR3 is TGTGCCAGCAGCTCGGGACTTCTCAATGAGCAGTACTTC. It codes for CASSSGLLNEQYF.

This clonotype was seen only a few times. The chain joins TRBV12-3 or TRBV12-4 to TRBJ2-5, with D possibly matching TRBD2 (5 bases). This CDR3 has 15 amino acids. Trimming removed 2 bases at V and 1 base at J, with 11 bases between. The CDR3 loop reads CASSLSRGPQETQYF. As DNA, the CDR3 is TGTGCCAGCAGTTTATCACGGGGTCCCCAAGAGACCCAGTACTTC.

CDR3: CSVATGYGELFF. DNA for the CDR3: TGCAGCGTTGCTACAGGCTACGGGGAGCTGTTTTTT. This chain joins TRBV29-1 and TRBJ2-2; a weak D match, TRBD1 (5 bases). Germline V CDR1 and CDR2: SQVTM, ANQGSEA. Trimming left V 4 bases short and J 7 bases short, with 10 bases between. CDR3 length: 12 amino acids.

This clonotype was detected a few times. This chain joins TRBV7-7 and TRBJ2-3, with 14 nucleotides matching TRBD2. The CDR3 length is 18 residues. V trimming: 1 base; J trimming: 4 bases; junction bases outside the gene matches: 7. The germline gives CDR1 SSHAT, CDR2 FNYEAQ (reference sequence). The CDR3 region is CASSLGGLAGVGPDTQYF. CDR3 in DNA: TGTGCCAGCAGCTTAGGGGGACTAGCGGGAGTAGGACCAGATACGCAGTATTTT.

This clonotype was observed a few times. This chain uses TRBV27 with TRBJ2-7; D call uncertain. V lost 2 bases to trimming and J lost 1 base, with 15 bases between them. The CDR3 loop spans 16 amino acids. The V gene's germline CDR1 is MNHEY and CDR2 SMNVEV (reference sequence). In DNA, the CDR3 is TGTGCCAGCAGTTTAAACTCAGGAGAAAGGTCCTACGAGCAGTACTTC. Translation: CASSLNSGERSYEQYF.

The rearrangement uses TRBV9 and TRBJ2-2; 9 bases map to TRBD2. The ends lost 4 bases at V and 7 bases at J; junction bases unmatched: 14. The germline V gene encodes CDR1 SGDLS and CDR2 YYNGEE. CDR3 length equals 17 residues. The CDR3 DNA sequence: TGTGCCAGCAGCCTAGGAGCTAGCGGGATCTACATCGGGGAGCTGTTTTTT. The encoded protein is CASSLGASGIYIGELFF.

V is TRBV6-5 and J is TRBJ2-3, with no clear D. Germline CDR1 reads MNHEY; CDR2 reads SVGAGI. The V end was cut by 8 bases, the J end by 2 bases, with 11 bases between. This CDR3 contains 13 residues. The CDR3 DNA reads as TGTGCCAGCTTAGACACCTTCACAGATACGCAGTATTTT. The encoded protein is CASLDTFTDTQYF.

This clonotype was seen a handful of times. The genes are TRBV6-5 and TRBJ1-6, with D hard to call. This CDR3 spans 12 amino acids. CDR1 is MNHEY, CDR2 SVGAGI, per germline. Trimming cost V 8 bases and J 7 bases, with 9 bases left between them. DNA for the CDR3: TGTGCCAGCGGTGGTACCAATTCACCCCTCCACTTT. This gives the protein CASGGTNSPLHF.

The V and J genes are TRBV20-1 and TRBJ1-2, with a possible D match to TRBD1 (5 bases). The V gene lost 3 bases and the J gene lost 7 bases, with 21 bases spanning the gap. Per germline, CDR1 DFQATT and CDR2 SNEGSKA (reference sequence). This CDR3 has 15 residues. CDR3 bases: TGCAGTGCTAGGGAAGGGGAAACGGGTGTGGGTGGCTACACCTTC. Translated: CSAREGETGVGGYTF.